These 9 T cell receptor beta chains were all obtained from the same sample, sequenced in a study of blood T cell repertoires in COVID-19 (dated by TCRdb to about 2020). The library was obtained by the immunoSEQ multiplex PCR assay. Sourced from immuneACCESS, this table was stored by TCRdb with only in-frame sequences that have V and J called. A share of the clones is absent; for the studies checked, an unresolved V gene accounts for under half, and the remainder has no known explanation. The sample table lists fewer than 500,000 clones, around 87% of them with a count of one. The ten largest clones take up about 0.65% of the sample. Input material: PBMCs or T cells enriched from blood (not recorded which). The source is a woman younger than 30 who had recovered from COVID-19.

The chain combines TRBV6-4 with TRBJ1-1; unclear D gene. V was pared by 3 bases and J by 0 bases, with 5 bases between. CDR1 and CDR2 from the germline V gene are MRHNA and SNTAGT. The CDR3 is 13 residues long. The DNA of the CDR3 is TGTGCCAGCAGTGAGGCCCTGAACACTGAAGCTTTCTTT. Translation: CASSEALNTEAFF.

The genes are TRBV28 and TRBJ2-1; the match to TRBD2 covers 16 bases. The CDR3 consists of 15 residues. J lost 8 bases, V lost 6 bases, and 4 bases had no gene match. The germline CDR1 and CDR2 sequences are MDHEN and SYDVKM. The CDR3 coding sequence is TGTGCCAGCAGCCTGGGACTAGCGGGGGGGGATGAGCAGTTCTTC. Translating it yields CASSLGLAGGDEQFF.

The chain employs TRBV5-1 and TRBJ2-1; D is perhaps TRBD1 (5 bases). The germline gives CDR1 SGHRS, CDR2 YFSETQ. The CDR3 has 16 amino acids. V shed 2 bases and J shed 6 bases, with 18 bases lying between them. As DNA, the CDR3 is TGCGCCAGCAGCTTCCTACCGTTGACAGTCCGCAATGAGCAGTTCTTC. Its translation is CASSFLPLTVRNEQFF.

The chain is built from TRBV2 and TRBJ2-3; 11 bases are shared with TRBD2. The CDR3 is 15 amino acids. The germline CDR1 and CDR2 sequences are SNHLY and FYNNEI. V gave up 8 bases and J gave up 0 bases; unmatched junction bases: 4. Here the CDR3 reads CASLGLADSTDTQYF. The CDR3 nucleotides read TGTGCCAGCCTGGGACTAGCGGATAGCACAGATACGCAGTATTTT.

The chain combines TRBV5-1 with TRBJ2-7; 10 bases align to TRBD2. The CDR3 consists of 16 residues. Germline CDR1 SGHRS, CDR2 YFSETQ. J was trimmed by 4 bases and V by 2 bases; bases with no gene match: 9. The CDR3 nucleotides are TGCGCCAGCAGCTTTAGCGGGGGGCTCACGTATTACGAGCAGTACTTC. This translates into CASSFSGGLTYYEQYF.

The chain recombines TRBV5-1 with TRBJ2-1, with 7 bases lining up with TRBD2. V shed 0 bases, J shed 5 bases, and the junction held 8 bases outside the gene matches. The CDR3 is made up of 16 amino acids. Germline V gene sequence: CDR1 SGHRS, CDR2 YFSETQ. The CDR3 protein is CASSLEKASGHNEQFF. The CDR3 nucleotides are TGCGCCAGCAGCTTGGAGAAGGCTAGCGGACACAATGAGCAGTTCTTC.

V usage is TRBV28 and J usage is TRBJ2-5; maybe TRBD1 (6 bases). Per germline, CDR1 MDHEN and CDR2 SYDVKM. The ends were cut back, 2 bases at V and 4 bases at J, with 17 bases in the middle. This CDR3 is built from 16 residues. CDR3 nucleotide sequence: TGTGCCAGCAGTTTAGGGTGGCAGGGGATAGGAGAGACCCAGTACTTC. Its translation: CASSLGWQGIGETQYF.

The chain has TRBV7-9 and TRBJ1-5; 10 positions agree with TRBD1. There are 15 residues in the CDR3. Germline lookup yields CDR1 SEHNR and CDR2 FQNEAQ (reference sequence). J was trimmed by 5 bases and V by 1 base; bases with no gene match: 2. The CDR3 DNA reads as TGTGCCAGCAGCTTAGTAGGGACAGGGGATCAGCCCCAGCATTTT. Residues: CASSLVGTGDQPQHF.

The DNA of the CDR3 is TGTGCCAGCAGTTGGACAGGGAGGGAGGTCAATCAGCCCCAGCATTTT. It codes for CASSWTGREVNQPQHF. The rearrangement links TRBV2 to TRBJ1-5; 8 bases match TRBD1. Unmatched junction bases numbered 9, after V lost 5 bases and J lost 3 bases. CDR3 size: 16 residues. In germline, CDR1 is SNHLY, CDR2 FYNNEI.